This T cell receptor beta chain was recorded in a study of T cells after yellow fever vaccination. Whole-study context: With SMART-Seq v4 Ultra Low Input, the fractions containing low cell numbers were prepared.

A note on this clonotype: Its matching antigen is unknown.

Germline values: CDR1 SGHAT, CDR2 FQNNGV. Trimming removed 5 bases from V and 3 bases from J; junction bases left unmatched: 6. The CDR3 spans 15 residues. A process of 5'RACE template switching, which added a universal primer site and UMIs, was used to make TCR cDNA. TCRdb processed the 5' RACE reads anew with MiXCR; each CDR3 protein has one entry. The data contain 120,000 or so distinct CDR3 sequences, nearly 15% of them singletons. General observations from the study: Some clonotypes were seen in both the CD4 and the CD8 compartments. These made up a small share and likely arose from convergent recombination. Most primary-vaccination clones reappeared after the booster (approximately 96% CD4, more than 70% CD8).

The source of this sequence is a man aged 18-30 years who received the YFV17D yellow fever vaccine. The genes are TRBV11-2 and TRBJ2-1; 8 bases align to TRBD1. Specimen: CD8+ T cells sorted from PBMCs, collected 5 days after the yellow fever booster vaccination. In DNA, the CDR3 is TGTGCCAGCAGCGGAGGACAGGGAGGCTACAATGAGCAGTTCTTC. As protein: CASSGGQGGYNEQFF. The full variable domain, rest sourced from reference TRBV11-2 and TRBJ2-1, is EAGVAQSPRYKIIEKRQSVAFWCNPISGHATLYWYQQILGQGPKLLIQFQNNGVVDDSQLPKDRFSAERLKGVDSTLKIQPAKLEDSAVYLCASSGGQGGYNEQFFGPGTRLTVL.